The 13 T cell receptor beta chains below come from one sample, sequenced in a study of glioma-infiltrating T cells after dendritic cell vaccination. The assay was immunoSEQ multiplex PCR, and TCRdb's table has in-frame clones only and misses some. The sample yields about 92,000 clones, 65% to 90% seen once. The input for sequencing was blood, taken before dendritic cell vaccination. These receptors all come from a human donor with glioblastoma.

The CDR3: CASSLTGGQGPGELFF. DNA for the CDR3: TGTGCCAGCAGCTTAACAGGGGGACAGGGGCCCGGGGAGCTGTTTTTT. The chain links TRBV11-2 to TRBJ2-2; 10 bases agree with TRBD1. The CDR3 spans 16 residues. With 2 bases clipped from V and 6 bases from J, the junction kept 6 bases outside the gene matches. Germline V CDR1 and CDR2: SGHAT, FQNNGV.

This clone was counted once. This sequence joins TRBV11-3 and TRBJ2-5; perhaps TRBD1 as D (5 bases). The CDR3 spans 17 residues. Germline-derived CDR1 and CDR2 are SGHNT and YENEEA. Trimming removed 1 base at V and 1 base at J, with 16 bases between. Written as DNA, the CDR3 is TGTGCCAGCAGCTTAGGGGCTCGTGACAGAAGCCAAGAGACCCAGTACTTC. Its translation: CASSLGARDRSQETQYF.

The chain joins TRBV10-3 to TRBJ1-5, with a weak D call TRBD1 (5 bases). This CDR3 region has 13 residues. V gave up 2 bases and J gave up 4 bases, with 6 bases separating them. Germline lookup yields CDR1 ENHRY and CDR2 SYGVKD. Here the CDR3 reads CAISEGGNQPQHF. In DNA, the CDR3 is TGTGCCATCAGTGAGGGGGGGAATCAGCCCCAGCATTTT.

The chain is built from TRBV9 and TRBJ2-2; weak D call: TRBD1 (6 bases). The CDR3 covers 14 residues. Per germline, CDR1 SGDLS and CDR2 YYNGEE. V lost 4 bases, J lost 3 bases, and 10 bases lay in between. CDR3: CASSLQGYTGELFF. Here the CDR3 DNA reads TGTGCCAGCAGCTTACAGGGTTACACCGGGGAGCTGTTTTTT.

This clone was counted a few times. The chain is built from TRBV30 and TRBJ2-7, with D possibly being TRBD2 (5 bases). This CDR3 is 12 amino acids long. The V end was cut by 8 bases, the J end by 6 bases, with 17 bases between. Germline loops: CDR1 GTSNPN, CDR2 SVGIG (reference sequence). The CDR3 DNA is TGTGCCAGCAGCTGGCGGGCAGCCGAGCAGTACTTC. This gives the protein CASSWRAAEQYF.

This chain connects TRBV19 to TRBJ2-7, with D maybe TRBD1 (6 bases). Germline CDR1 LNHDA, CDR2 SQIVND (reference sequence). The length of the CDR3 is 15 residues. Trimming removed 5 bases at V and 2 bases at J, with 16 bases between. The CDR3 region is CASSARDKLPYEQYF. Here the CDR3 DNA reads TGTGCCAGTAGTGCCCGGGACAAATTACCCTACGAGCAGTACTTC.

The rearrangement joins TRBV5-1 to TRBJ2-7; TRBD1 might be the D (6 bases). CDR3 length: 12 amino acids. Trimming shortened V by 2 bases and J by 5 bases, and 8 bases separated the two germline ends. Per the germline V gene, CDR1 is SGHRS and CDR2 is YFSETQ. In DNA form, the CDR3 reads TGCGCCAGCAGCTTTGCAGGGGACGAGCAGTACTTC. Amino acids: CASSFAGDEQYF.

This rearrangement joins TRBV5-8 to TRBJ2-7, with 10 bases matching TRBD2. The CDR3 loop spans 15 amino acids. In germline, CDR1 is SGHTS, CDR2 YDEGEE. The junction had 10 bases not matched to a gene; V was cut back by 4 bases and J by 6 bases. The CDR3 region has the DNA TGTGCCAGCAGCCCCCTTCTAGCGGGAGTACGCGAGCAGTACTTC. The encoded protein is CASSPLLAGVREQYF.

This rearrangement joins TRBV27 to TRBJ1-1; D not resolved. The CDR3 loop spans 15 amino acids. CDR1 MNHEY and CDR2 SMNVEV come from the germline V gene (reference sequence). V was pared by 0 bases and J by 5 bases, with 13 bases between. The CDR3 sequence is CASSLSRLRGTEAFF. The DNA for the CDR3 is TGTGCCAGCAGTTTATCGCGGCTTCGGGGAACTGAAGCTTTCTTT.

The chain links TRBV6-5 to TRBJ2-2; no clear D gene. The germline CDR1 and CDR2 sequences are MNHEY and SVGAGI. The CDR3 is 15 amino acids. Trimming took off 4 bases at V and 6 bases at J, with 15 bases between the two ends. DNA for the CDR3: TGTGCCAGCAGTTTAGATGACCCGGCGGCCGGGGAGCTGTTTTTT. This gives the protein CASSLDDPAAGELFF.

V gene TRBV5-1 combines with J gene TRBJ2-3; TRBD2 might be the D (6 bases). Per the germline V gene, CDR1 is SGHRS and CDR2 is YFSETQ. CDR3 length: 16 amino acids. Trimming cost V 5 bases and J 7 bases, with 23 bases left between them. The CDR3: CASSLNPRSRGYTQYF. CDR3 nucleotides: TGCGCCAGCAGTTTAAACCCCCGGTCACGGGGGTATACGCAGTATTTT. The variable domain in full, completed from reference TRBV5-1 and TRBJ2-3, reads KAGVTQTPRYLIKTRGQQVTLSCSPISGHRSVSWYQQTPGQGLQFLFEYFSETQRNKGNFPGRFSGRQFSNSRSEMNVSTLELGDSALYLCASSLNPRSRGYTQYFGPGTRLTVL.

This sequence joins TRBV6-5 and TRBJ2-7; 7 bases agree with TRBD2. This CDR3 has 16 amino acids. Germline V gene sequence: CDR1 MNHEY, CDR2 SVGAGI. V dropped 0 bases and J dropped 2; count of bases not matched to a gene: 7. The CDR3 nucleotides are TGTGCCAGCAGTTACTCGAGCAGCGGGGAGACCTACGAGCAGTACTTC. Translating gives CASSYSSSGETYEQYF.

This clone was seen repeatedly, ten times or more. CDR3 sequence reads: CASSEAGGSDTQYF. CDR3 nucleotide sequence: TGTGCCAGCAGTGAAGCGGGGGGGTCAGATACGCAGTATTTT. The chain carries TRBV6-4 and TRBJ2-3; 10 nucleotides line up with TRBD2. The CDR3 totals 14 residues. J was trimmed by 4 bases and V by 3 bases; bases with no gene match: 1. Germline V lookup: CDR1 MRHNA, CDR2 SNTAGT.